A single sample is the source of the 19 T cell receptor beta chains below, sequenced in a study of blood T cell repertoires in COVID-19. The protocol was immunoSEQ multiplex PCR, while the TCRdb copy is restricted to in-frame clones and leaves out a portion. This table holds about 500,000 clones, 85% to 90% found once. The material sequenced was peripheral blood. These receptors came from a woman between 50 and 59 years old with COVID-19, enrolled during active disease.

The chain uses TRBV29-1 and TRBJ2-1, with a possible D match to TRBD1 (5 bases). V was pared by 0 bases and J by 5 bases, with 14 bases between. There are 15 residues in the CDR3. Germline values: CDR1 SQVTM, CDR2 ANQGSEA. The chain's CDR3 is CSVEEGGQPHNEQFF. CDR3 DNA: TGCAGCGTTGAAGAGGGTGGACAACCCCACAATGAGCAGTTCTTC.

The chain couples TRBV12-3 or TRBV12-4 to TRBJ2-7; a possible D gene is TRBD1 (6 bases). This CDR3 spans 13 amino acids. V gave up 2 bases and J gave up 5 bases, with 10 bases separating them. As DNA, the CDR3 is TGTGCCAGCAGTTTACAGGGGCCGCACGAGCAGTACTTC. This codes for CASSLQGPHEQYF.

The rearrangement uses TRBV3-1 (or the pseudogene TRBV3-2) and TRBJ2-5, with 7 bases identical to TRBD1. With V trimmed by 4 bases and J by 3 bases, 14 bases remained unmatched. Germline V gives CDR1 LGHDT, CDR2 YNNKEL (reference sequence). The CDR3 sequence is 17 residues long. CDR3 in amino acids: CASSPPIPGQEKETQYF. The CDR3 bases are TGTGCCAGCAGCCCTCCAATTCCCGGACAGGAGAAAGAGACCCAGTACTTC.

A few counts support this clone. The rearrangement links TRBV6-6 to TRBJ1-2, with D perhaps matching TRBD1 (6 bases). Germline-derived CDR1 and CDR2 are MNHNY and SVGAGI (reference sequence). The CDR3 extends over 13 amino acids. The V end lost 0 bases, the J end lost 8 bases, and 10 bases lay between the germline ends. CDR3 region: CASSYSSQGGYTF. DNA for the CDR3: TGTGCCAGCAGTTACTCGAGCCAGGGGGGCTACACCTTC.

This sequence joins TRBV2 and TRBJ2-7, with D possibly being TRBD1 (5 bases). This CDR3 is built from 13 residues. Trimming stripped 5 bases from V and 4 bases from J, with 12 bases between. From germline, CDR1 is SNHLY and CDR2 FYNNEI. The CDR3 region is CASSSDSRYEQYF. DNA of the CDR3: TGTGCCAGCAGTTCCGACAGCCGATACGAGCAGTACTTC.

V gene TRBV4-1 combines with J gene TRBJ1-2; D may be TRBD1 (6 bases). Trimming pared 0 bases from V and 4 bases from J, leaving 12 bases between. This CDR3 comprises 15 residues. Per germline, CDR1 MGHRA and CDR2 YSYEKL. This chain's CDR3 is CASSQEGARVYGYTF. The CDR3 nucleotides read TGCGCCAGCAGCCAAGAGGGGGCCAGGGTCTATGGCTACACCTTC.

The chain carries TRBV19 and TRBJ1-6, with D perhaps matching TRBD1 (5 bases). The V end lost 3 bases, the J end lost 7 bases, and 7 bases lay between the germline ends. Germline V lookup: CDR1 LNHDA, CDR2 SQIVND (reference sequence). The CDR3 loop spans 13 amino acids. The CDR3 loop reads CASSIGGNSPLHF. In nucleotides, the CDR3 is TGTGCCAGTAGTATCGGGGGAAATTCACCCCTCCACTTT.

This rearrangement joins TRBV5-1 to TRBJ2-3; TRBD2 matches 8 bases. Per germline, CDR1 SGHRS and CDR2 YFSETQ. J gave up 3 bases and V 0 bases, and 6 bases lay outside the gene matches. CDR3 length equals 16 residues. The DNA of the CDR3 is TGCGCCAGCAGCTTGGGAGTTAGCGGGGAAACAGATACGCAGTATTTT. This sequence encodes CASSLGVSGETDTQYF.

This chain uses TRBV2 with TRBJ1-2; weak D call: TRBD1 (6 bases). Germline V gene sequence: CDR1 SNHLY, CDR2 FYNNEI. The CDR3 spans 14 residues. With 6 bases removed from V and 9 bases from J, the gap between germline ends came to 20 bases. DNA of the CDR3: TGTGCCAGCAGGGAACAGGGTTACCTCGGAAGCTACACCTTC. Translating gives CASREQGYLGSYTF.

This chain links TRBV19 with TRBJ1-1, with 7 nucleotides matching TRBD1. Germline CDR1 and CDR2: LNHDA and SQIVND (reference sequence). The CDR3 contains 13 residues. With 5 bases clipped from V and 7 bases from J, the junction kept 7 bases outside the gene matches. CDR3: CASSSGQVREAFF. In nucleotides, the CDR3 is TGTGCCAGTAGTTCCGGACAGGTTCGTGAAGCTTTCTTT.

This chain uses TRBV5-1 with TRBJ1-2, with D perhaps matching TRBD1 (5 bases). The CDR3 has 15 residues. V gave up 4 bases and J gave up 4 bases, with 17 bases separating them. Germline values: CDR1 SGHRS, CDR2 YFSETQ. The CDR3 loop reads CASSHGTGGGYGYTF. The CDR3 DNA sequence: TGCGCCAGCAGCCACGGAACCGGCGGGGGCTATGGCTACACCTTC.

The chain links TRBV29-1 to TRBJ1-4; 9 nucleotides align to TRBD1. V shed 1 base and J 8 bases; nucleotides not matched to a gene: 5. Germline-derived CDR1 and CDR2 are SQVTM and ANQGSEA. This CDR3 comprises 14 residues. The CDR3 region is CSVEVGTGKEKLFF. CDR3 coding DNA: TGCAGCGTTGAAGTCGGGACAGGGAAGGAAAAACTGTTTTTT.

V usage is TRBV10-3 and J usage is TRBJ1-3; unclear D gene. The CDR3 runs to 16 residues. V gave up 0 bases and J gave up 2 bases, with 11 bases separating them. Germline V gene sequence: CDR1 ENHRY, CDR2 SYGVKD. The CDR3 region has the DNA TGTGCCATCAGTGAGTCCGCGGGTATAGCTGGAAACACCATATATTTT. Translation: CAISESAGIAGNTIYF.

This chain connects TRBV27 to TRBJ2-7; possible D gene TRBD2, 5 bases. Per germline, CDR1 MNHEY and CDR2 SMNVEV (reference sequence). V lost 4 bases and J lost 3, with 22 bases in between. The CDR3 spans 17 residues. This chain's CDR3 is CASSSGEGIARGYEQYF. The DNA of the CDR3 is TGTGCCAGCAGTTCGGGTGAGGGTATAGCAAGAGGCTACGAGCAGTACTTC.

This chain connects TRBV6-6 to TRBJ1-2; tentatively, D is TRBD1 (6 bases). The CDR3 length is 15 residues. Germline V gene sequence: CDR1 MNHNY, CDR2 SVGAGI (reference sequence). V shed 5 bases and J shed 1 base, with 14 bases lying between them. This chain's CDR3 is CASSPGEGVNYGYTF. The CDR3 nucleotides are TGTGCCAGCAGTCCGGGTGAGGGGGTTAACTATGGCTACACCTTC.

This sequence joins TRBV13 and TRBJ2-3, with 7 bases matching TRBD2. The CDR3 totals 18 residues. J was trimmed by 2 bases and V by 0 bases; bases with no gene match: 11. Germline values: CDR1 PRHDT, CDR2 FYEKMQ (reference sequence). This CDR3 reads CASSLGIRGGANTDTQYF. The CDR3 DNA is TGTGCCAGCAGCTTAGGGATACGCGGGGGAGCGAACACAGATACGCAGTATTTT.

This clone turned up a few times. The chain recombines TRBV7-2 with TRBJ1-1, with D tentatively TRBD1 (5 bases). CDR3 length: 13 amino acids. Trimming left V 5 bases short and J 1 base short, with 8 bases between. Germline CDR1 reads SGHTA; CDR2 reads FQGNSA. In DNA form, the CDR3 reads TGTGCCAGCAGCCCCCAGGGGAACACTGAAGCTTTCTTT. It codes for CASSPQGNTEAFF.

J is TRBJ1-5 and V is TRBV6-2 or TRBV6-3; D remains ambiguous. Trimming removed 0 bases from V and 5 bases from J, with 8 bases in between. The CDR3 has 14 residues. Germline loops: CDR1 MNHEY, CDR2 SVGEGT. The CDR3 region has the DNA TGTGCCAGCAGTTACTCGGTACGGGATCAGCCCCAGCATTTT. Its translation: CASSYSVRDQPQHF.

The CDR3 DNA is TGTGCCAGCAGCTTGGCGGGGGGAAACTCTGGAAACACCATATATTTT. This codes for CASSLAGGNSGNTIYF. The rearrangement links TRBV7-2 to TRBJ1-3, with D maybe TRBD1 (5 bases). The ends were cut back, 3 bases at V and 0 bases at J, with 12 bases in the middle. The CDR3 has 16 residues. Germline V lookup: CDR1 SGHTA, CDR2 FQGNSA.